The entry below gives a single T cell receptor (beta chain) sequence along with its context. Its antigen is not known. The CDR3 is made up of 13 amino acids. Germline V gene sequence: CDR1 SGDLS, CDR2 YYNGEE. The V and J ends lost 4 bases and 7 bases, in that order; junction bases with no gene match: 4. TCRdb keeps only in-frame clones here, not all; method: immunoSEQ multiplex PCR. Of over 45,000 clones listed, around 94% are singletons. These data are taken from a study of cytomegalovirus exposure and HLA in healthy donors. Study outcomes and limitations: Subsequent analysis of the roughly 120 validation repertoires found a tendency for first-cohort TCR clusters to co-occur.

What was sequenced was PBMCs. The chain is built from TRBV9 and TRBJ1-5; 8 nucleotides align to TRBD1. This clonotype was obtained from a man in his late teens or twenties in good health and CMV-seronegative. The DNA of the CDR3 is TGTGCCAGCAGCTCAGGGGGCTCGCAGCCCCAGCATTTT. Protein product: CASSSGGSQPQHF.